The clone carrying this T cell receptor (beta chain) was recorded many times. V was clipped by 3 bases and J by 4 bases, with 10 bases between them. CDR3 length: 14 amino acids. CDR1 and CDR2 (germline): MNHEY, SMNVEV (reference sequence). TCRdb processed the PCR reads anew with MiXCR; each CDR3 protein has one entry. The table records 63,000 or so distinct CDR3 sequences, under 20% of them present only once. This sample is drawn from a study of molecular identifiers for immune sequencing clone quantification. This TCR derives from a human donor in good health. Some libraries in this study had Jurkat cell RNA spiked in. This sequence joins TRBV27 and TRBJ2-1; D may be TRBD2 (6 bases). The material sequenced was naive CD8+ T cells from blood, with Jurkat cell RNA spiked in. The subset is: FACS-sorted CD8+CD4-CCR7+CD45RA+ naive T cells. The CDR3 nucleotides read TGTGCCAGCAGTTTGGACGGGAGTTACAATGAGCAGTTCTTC. Translation: CASSLDGSYNEQFF.